The T cell receptor beta chain under discussion was sequenced for a study of blood T cell repertoires in COVID-19. The CDR3 is 16 residues long. V shed 3 bases and J shed 9 bases, with 24 bases lying between them. CDR1 is GTSNPN, CDR2 SVGIG, per germline (reference sequence). Grouping used clinical history reported by participants in a survey and questionnaire. Per the authors' pipeline: Reference gene primer amplification gave estimated nucleated cell counts. Measured with immunoSEQ multiplex PCR; TCRdb has only the in-frame clones, and not every one. Clonal size and the V and J genes are those of that table, whereas D and trimming came from the DNA. This table holds about 430,000 clones, 85% to 90% found once.

The sequencing input was PBMCs or T cells enriched from blood (not recorded which). This chain joins TRBV30 and TRBJ2-1; TRBD2 might be the D (6 bases). This sequence originates from a woman aged 25 to 39 with acute COVID-19. Written as DNA, the CDR3 is TGTGCCTGGAGCCCTACGCGGGGCGGCCCTAATCGTGAGCAGTTCTTC. Translation gives CAWSPTRGGPNREQFF.